This T cell receptor (beta chain) appears in the sequencing data of a study of tumor-infiltrating lymphocytes in primary liver carcinoma. Turning to the study itself: Surgical resection was the treatment these patients received for primary liver carcinoma. Study results and caveats: The study used bulk unsorted samples and so did not compare CD4+ and CD8+ repertoires.

As regards this clonotype: Antigen: not known.

Unsorted whole blood yielded the blood RNA, and germline DNA was also extracted. TCR beta cDNA was reverse-transcribed from approximately 0.45 ug of total RNA. The reaction used a constant-region primer and ProtoScript II reverse transcriptase. Three nested multiplex PCR rounds, a slightly modified ARM-PCR method, built the TCR beta libraries. TCRdb itself ran the multiplex PCR reads through MiXCR, one entry per CDR3 protein. The table records around 330,000 distinct CDR3 sequences, 65% of them present only once. The sequenced sample was peripheral blood. This clonotype originated in a man aged 35 to 55 with primary liver carcinoma and hepatitis B virus infection.

CDR3 bases: TGTGCCAGCAGCTTACCTGGGGGAATACAAGAGACCCAGTACTTC. The encoded protein is CASSLPGGIQETQYF. This rearrangement joins TRBV7-8 to TRBJ2-5; either TRBD1 or TRBD2 may fit D (5 bases each). CDR3 size: 15 residues. Germline lookup yields CDR1 SGHVS and CDR2 FQNEAQ. Trimming took 2 bases from V and 2 from J, leaving 12 bases between them.